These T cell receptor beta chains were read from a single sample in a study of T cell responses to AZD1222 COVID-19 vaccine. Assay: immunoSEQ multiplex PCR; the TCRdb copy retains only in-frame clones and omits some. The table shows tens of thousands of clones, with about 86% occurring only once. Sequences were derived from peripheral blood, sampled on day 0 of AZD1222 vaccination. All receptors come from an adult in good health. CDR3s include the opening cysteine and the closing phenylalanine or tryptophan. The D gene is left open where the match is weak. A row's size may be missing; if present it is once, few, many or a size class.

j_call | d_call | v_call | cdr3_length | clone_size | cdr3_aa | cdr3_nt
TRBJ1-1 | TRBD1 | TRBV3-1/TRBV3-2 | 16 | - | CASSQEGQGARSEAFF | TGTGCCAGCAGCCAAGAGGGCCAGGGGGCGCGGTCTGAAGCTTTCTTT
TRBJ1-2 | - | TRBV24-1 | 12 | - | CATSEPGYGYTF | TGTGCCACCAGTGAACCAGGCTATGGCTACACCTTC
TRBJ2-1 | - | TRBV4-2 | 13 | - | CASSQEIFNEQFF | TGTGCCAGCAGCCAAGAAATCTTCAATGAGCAGTTCTTC
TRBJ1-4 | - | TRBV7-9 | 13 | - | CASSLEKGLKLFF | TGTGCCAGCAGCTTAGAGAAAGGTTTAAAACTGTTTTTT
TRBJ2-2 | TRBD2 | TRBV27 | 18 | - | CASSLGRGGLTNTGELFF | TGTGCCAGCAGTTTAGGGCGCGGGGGGCTCACGAACACCGGGGAGCTGTTTTTT
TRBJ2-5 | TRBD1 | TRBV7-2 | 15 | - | CASCPGQVGYETQYF | TGTGCCAGCTGTCCGGGACAGGTTGGTTATGAGACCCAGTACTTC
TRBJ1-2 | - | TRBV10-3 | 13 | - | CAISARPVDGYTF | TGTGCCATCAGTGCCCGCCCAGTTGATGGCTACACCTTC
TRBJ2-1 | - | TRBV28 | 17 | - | CASSLSPGVADTNEQFF | TGTGCCAGCAGTTTATCACCTGGGGTAGCGGACACCAATGAGCAGTTCTTC
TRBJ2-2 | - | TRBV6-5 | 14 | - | CASSRQWVPGELFF | TGTGCCAGCAGCCGCCAGTGGGTGCCCGGGGAGCTGTTTTTT
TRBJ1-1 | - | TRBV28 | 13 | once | CASSLSGGTEAFF | TGTGCCAGCAGTTTATCGGGGGGCACTGAAGCTTTCTTT
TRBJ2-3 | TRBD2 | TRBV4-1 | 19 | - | CASSQGLAGGMGGTDTQYF | TGCGCCAGCAGCCAGGGACTAGCGGGGGGCATGGGCGGCACAGATACGCAGTATTTT
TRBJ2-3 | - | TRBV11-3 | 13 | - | CASSRSGDGTQYF | TGTGCCAGCAGTCGATCAGGGGACGGTACGCAGTATTTT
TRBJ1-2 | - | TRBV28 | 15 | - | CASSPPTALYYGYTF | TGTGCCAGCAGTCCGCCGACAGCCCTCTACTATGGCTACACCTTC
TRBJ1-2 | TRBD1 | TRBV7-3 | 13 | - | CASSSRTGEGYTF | TGTGCCAGCAGCTCGCGGACAGGGGAGGGCTACACCTTC